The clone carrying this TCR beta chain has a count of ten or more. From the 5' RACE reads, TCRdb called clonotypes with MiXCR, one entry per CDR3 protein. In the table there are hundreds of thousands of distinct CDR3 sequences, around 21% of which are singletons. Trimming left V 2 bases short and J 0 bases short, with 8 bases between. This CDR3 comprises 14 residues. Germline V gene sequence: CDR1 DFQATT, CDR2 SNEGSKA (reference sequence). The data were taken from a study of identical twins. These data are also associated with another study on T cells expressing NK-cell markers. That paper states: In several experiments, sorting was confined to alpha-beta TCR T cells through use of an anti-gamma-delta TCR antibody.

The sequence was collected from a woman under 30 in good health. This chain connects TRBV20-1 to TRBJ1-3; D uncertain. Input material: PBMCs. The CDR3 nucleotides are TGCAGTGCTAGACCCCAGAGCTCTGGAAACACCATATATTTT. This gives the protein CSARPQSSGNTIYF.